A selection of T cell receptor beta chains follows, all from one sample in a study of shared clonotypes between healthy human individuals. Assay used: immunoSEQ multiplex PCR; TCRdb lists only in-frame clones, some missing. The table includes some 530,000 clones, 60% to 80% detected once. Material for sequencing was PBMCs. The receptors derive from a woman in her thirties or forties in good health. Some clones in this sample may be carry-over from other donors' samples. Both conserved end residues are part of each CDR3. Fields, in order: J gene, D gene, clone size, V gene, CDR3 DNA, CDR3 protein. D genes are given only for firm matches. Expanded clones get a size class; other rows say once, few or many, or leave the size out.

j_gene: TRBJ1-2; d_gene: .; abundance: .; v_gene: TRBV7-7; CDR3nt: TGTGCCAGCAGCTTGCGGTTGGGGGGAGCTAACTATGGCTACACCTTC; CDR3aa: CASSLRLGGANYGYTF
j_gene: TRBJ1-3; d_gene: .; abundance: .; v_gene: TRBV2; CDR3nt: TGTGCCAGCAGGGACAAGAGCTCTGGAAACACCATATATTTT; CDR3aa: CASRDKSSGNTIYF
j_gene: TRBJ2-1; d_gene: TRBD2; abundance: many; v_gene: TRBV6-4; CDR3nt: TGTGCCAGCAGTGACTCGGCGGGACGTGCGGGGGATGAGCAGTTCTTC; CDR3aa: CASSDSAGRAGDEQFF
j_gene: TRBJ2-3; d_gene: .; abundance: .; v_gene: TRBV7-3; CDR3nt: TGTGCCAGCAGCCCACGGCTTGGTAATACGGATACGCAGTATTTT; CDR3aa: CASSPRLGNTDTQYF
j_gene: TRBJ1-3; d_gene: .; abundance: .; v_gene: TRBV27; CDR3nt: TGTGCCAGCAGTTTAAGGCAGGGGAAGGGAAACACCATATATTTT; CDR3aa: CASSLRQGKGNTIYF
j_gene: TRBJ2-2; d_gene: TRBD1; abundance: .; v_gene: TRBV7-7; CDR3nt: TGTGCCAGCAGCCCCCAGGGGGCTGACACCGGGGAGCTGTTTTTT; CDR3aa: CASSPQGADTGELFF
j_gene: TRBJ2-5; d_gene: .; abundance: .; v_gene: TRBV19; CDR3nt: TGTGCCAGTAGTATTTCAGGGTACGGTGAGACCCAGTACTTC; CDR3aa: CASSISGYGETQYF
j_gene: TRBJ2-2; d_gene: TRBD2; abundance: .; v_gene: TRBV2; CDR3nt: TGTGCCAGCAAGGGCGGGAGAACCGGGGAGCTGTTTTTT; CDR3aa: CASKGGRTGELFF
j_gene: TRBJ1-1; d_gene: .; abundance: .; v_gene: TRBV4-1; CDR3nt: TGCGCCAGCAGCCTCAACGAGGTGAACACTGAAGCTTTCTTT; CDR3aa: CASSLNEVNTEAFF
j_gene: TRBJ2-5; d_gene: .; abundance: .; v_gene: TRBV4-1; CDR3nt: TGCGCCAGCAGCCAAGTCCTTAGCGCCAACCAAGAGACCCAGTACTTC; CDR3aa: CASSQVLSANQETQYF
j_gene: TRBJ1-5; d_gene: TRBD1; abundance: .; v_gene: TRBV2; CDR3nt: TGTGCCAGCAGTGAAACAGGGGGCAATCAGCCCCAGCATTTT; CDR3aa: CASSETGGNQPQHF
j_gene: TRBJ1-1; d_gene: .; abundance: .; v_gene: TRBV5-3; CDR3nt: TGTGCCAGAAGCTTTTCTCCCACAGGGCAAACCCCGAACACTGAAGCTTTCTTT; CDR3aa: CARSFSPTGQTPNTEAFF
j_gene: TRBJ2-1; d_gene: TRBD2; abundance: .; v_gene: TRBV28; CDR3nt: TGTGCCAGCAGTACTAGCGGATATAGCTCCTACAATGAGCAGTTCTTC; CDR3aa: CASSTSGYSSYNEQFF
j_gene: TRBJ1-5; d_gene: .; abundance: .; v_gene: TRBV7-6; CDR3nt: TGTGCCAGCACCACCCCACCGGAGCCCCAGCATTTT; CDR3aa: CASTTPPEPQHF
j_gene: TRBJ1-4; d_gene: TRBD1; abundance: once; v_gene: TRBV18; CDR3nt: TGTGCCAGCTCAGAAGGACAGGCAACTAATGAAAAACTGTTTTTT; CDR3aa: CASSEGQATNEKLFF
j_gene: TRBJ2-2; d_gene: .; abundance: .; v_gene: TRBV19; CDR3nt: TGTGCCAGTAGTTCGTCCGGCAGTGACACCGGGGAGCTGTTTTTT; CDR3aa: CASSSSGSDTGELFF
j_gene: TRBJ1-5; d_gene: .; abundance: .; v_gene: TRBV15; CDR3nt: TGTGCCACCACATCCACGGGGGATCAGCCCCAGCATTTT; CDR3aa: CATTSTGDQPQHF
j_gene: TRBJ2-5; d_gene: .; abundance: .; v_gene: TRBV7-8; CDR3nt: TGTGCCAGCAGCTGGAGGTTGGGTTCAGAGACCCAGTACTTC; CDR3aa: CASSWRLGSETQYF
j_gene: TRBJ1-1; d_gene: .; abundance: once; v_gene: TRBV19; CDR3nt: TGTGCCAGTAGTATTAGAGTCAGGGCACTGAACACTGAAGCTTTCTTT; CDR3aa: CASSIRVRALNTEAFF
j_gene: TRBJ2-4; d_gene: TRBD2; abundance: .; v_gene: TRBV27; CDR3nt: TGTGCCAGCAGTCCCGGGAGGGGGAACATTCAGTACTTC; CDR3aa: CASSPGRGNIQYF